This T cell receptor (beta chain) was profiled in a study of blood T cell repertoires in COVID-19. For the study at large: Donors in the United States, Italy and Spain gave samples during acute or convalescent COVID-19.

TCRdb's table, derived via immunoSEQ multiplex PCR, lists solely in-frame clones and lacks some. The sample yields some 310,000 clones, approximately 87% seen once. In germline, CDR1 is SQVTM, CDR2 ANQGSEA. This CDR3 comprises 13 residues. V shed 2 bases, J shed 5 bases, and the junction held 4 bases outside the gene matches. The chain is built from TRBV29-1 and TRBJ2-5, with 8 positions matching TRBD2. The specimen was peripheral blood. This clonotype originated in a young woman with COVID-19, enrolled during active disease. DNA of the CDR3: TGCAGCGTTGAATCCGGGAGGGGGGAGACCCAGTACTTC. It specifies CSVESGRGETQYF.